This T cell receptor beta chain was profiled in a study of blood T cell repertoires in COVID-19. Study-level background: PBMCs, B-cell-depleted T cells, or T cells were the source of the cDNA or gDNA that made up the material.

CDR3 length equals 15 residues. Germline lookup yields CDR1 LGHDT and CDR2 YNNKEL (reference sequence). V lost 2 bases, J lost 4 bases, and 14 bases lay in between. Study processing details: Estimates of nucleated cell counts were drawn from the amplification of reference gene primers. Some clones are missing from TCRdb's copy, which holds only in-frame ones; the method was immunoSEQ multiplex PCR. The D gene and trimming were derived from the DNA, and the V and J assignments and clone size from that table. This sample carries roughly 100,000 clones, roughly 81% of them seen once, and the ten largest clones take 9.5% to 10%.

Sequencing used peripheral blood. The chain combines TRBV3-1 (or the pseudogene TRBV3-2) with TRBJ2-5, with D maybe TRBD2 (7 bases). The sequence derives from a man in his forties with active or convalescent COVID-19. The CDR3 nucleotides are TGTGCCAGCAGCCAATGGGGGGGCGCGGGAGAGACCCAGTACTTC. It yields the protein CASSQWGGAGETQYF.